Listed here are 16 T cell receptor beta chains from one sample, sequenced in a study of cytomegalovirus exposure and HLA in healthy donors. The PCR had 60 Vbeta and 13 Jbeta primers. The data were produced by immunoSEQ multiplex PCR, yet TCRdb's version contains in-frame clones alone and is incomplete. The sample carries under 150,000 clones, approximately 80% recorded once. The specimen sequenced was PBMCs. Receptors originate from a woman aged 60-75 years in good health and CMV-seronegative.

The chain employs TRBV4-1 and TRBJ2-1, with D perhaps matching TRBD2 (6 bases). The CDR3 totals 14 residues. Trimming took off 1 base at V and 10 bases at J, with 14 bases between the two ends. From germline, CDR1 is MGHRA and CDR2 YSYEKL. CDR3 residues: CASSQVEASEEQFF. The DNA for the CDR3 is TGCGCCAGCAGCCAAGTCGAAGCTAGCGAAGAGCAGTTCTTC.

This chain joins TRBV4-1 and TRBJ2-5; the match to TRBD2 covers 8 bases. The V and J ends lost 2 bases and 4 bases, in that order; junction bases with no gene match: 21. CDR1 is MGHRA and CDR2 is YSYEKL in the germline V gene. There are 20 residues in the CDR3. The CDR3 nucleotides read TGCGCCAGCAGCCAAAATCTCTATCATACCGGGACTAGGAGTTCAGAGACCCAGTACTTC. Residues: CASSQNLYHTGTRSSETQYF.

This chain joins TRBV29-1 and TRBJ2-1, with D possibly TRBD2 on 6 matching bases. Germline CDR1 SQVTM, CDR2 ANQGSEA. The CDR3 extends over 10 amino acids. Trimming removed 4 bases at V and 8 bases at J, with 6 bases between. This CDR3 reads CSVGRDEQFF. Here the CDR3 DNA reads TGCAGCGTTGGGAGGGATGAGCAGTTCTTC.

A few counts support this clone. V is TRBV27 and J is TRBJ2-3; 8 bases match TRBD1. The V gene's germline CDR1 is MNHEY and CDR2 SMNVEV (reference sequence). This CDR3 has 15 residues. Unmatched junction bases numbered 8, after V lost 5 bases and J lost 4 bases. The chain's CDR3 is CASSRTDRVPDTQYF. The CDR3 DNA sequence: TGTGCCAGCAGTCGTACGGACAGGGTCCCAGATACGCAGTATTTT.

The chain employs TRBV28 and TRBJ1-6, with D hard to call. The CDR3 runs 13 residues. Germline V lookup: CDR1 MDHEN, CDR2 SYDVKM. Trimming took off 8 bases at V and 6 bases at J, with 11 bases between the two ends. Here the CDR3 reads CASSLFPNSPLHF. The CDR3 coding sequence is TGTGCCAGCTCCCTCTTCCCTAATTCACCCCTCCACTTT. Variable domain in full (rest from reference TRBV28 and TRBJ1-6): DVKVTQSSRYLVKRTGEKVFLECVQDMDHENMFWYRQDPGLGLRLIYFSYDVKMKEKGDIPEGYSVSREKKERFSLILESASTNQTSMYLCASSLFPNSPLHFGNGTRLTVT.

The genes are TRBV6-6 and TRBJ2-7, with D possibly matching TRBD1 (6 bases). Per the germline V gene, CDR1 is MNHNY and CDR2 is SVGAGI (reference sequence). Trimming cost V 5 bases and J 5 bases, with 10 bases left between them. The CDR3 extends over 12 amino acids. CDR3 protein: CASSQGFHEQYF. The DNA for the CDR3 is TGTGCCAGCAGTCAGGGGTTCCACGAGCAGTACTTC.

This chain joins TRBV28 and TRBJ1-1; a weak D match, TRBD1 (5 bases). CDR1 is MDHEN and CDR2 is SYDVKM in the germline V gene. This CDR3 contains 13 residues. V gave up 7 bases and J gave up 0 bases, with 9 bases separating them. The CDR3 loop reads CASTVRVNTEAFF. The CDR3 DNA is TGTGCCAGCACGGTCAGGGTGAACACTGAAGCTTTCTTT. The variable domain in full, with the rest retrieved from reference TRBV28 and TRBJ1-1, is DVKVTQSSRYLVKRTGEKVFLECVQDMDHENMFWYRQDPGLGLRLIYFSYDVKMKEKGDIPEGYSVSREKKERFSLILESASTNQTSMYLCASTVRVNTEAFFGQGTRLTVV.

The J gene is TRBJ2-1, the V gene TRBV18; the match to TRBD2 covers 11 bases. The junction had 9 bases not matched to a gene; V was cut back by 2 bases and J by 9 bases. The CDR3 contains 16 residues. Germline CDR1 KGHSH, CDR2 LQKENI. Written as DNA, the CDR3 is TGTGCCAGCTCACCATCCCTAGCGGGAGGCAGGGCTGAGCAGTTCTTC. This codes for CASSPSLAGGRAEQFF.

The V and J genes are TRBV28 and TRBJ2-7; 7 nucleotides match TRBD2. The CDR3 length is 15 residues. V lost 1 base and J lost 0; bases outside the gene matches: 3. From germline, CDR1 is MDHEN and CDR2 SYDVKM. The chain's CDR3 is CASSLSASGSYEQYF. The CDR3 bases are TGTGCCAGCAGTTTATCGGCTAGCGGCTCCTACGAGCAGTACTTC. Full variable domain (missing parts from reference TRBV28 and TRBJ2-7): DVKVTQSSRYLVKRTGEKVFLECVQDMDHENMFWYRQDPGLGLRLIYFSYDVKMKEKGDIPEGYSVSREKKERFSLILESASTNQTSMYLCASSLSASGSYEQYFGPGTRLTVT.

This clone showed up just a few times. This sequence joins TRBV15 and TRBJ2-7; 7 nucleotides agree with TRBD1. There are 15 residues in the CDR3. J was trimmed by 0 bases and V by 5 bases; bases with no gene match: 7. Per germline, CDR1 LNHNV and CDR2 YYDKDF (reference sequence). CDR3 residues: CATSAQRDSSYEQYF. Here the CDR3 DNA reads TGTGCCACCAGCGCTCAACGGGACAGCTCCTACGAGCAGTACTTC.

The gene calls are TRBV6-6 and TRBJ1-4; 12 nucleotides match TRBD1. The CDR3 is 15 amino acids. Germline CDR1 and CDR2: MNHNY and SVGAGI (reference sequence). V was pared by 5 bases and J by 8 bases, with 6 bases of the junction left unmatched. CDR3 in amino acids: CASSPGDRGPEKLFF. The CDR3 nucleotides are TGTGCCAGCAGTCCGGGGGACAGGGGGCCGGAAAAACTGTTTTTT.

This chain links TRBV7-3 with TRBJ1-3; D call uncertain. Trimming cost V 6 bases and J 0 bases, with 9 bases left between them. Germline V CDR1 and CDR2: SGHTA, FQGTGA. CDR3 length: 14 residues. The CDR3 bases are TGTGCCAGCAGTCTGGGCGTCTCTGGAAACACCATATATTTT. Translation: CASSLGVSGNTIYF.

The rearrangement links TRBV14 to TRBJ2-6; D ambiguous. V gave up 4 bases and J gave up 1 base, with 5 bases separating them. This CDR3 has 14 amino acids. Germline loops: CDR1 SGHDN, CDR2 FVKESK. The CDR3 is CASSLVSGANVLTF. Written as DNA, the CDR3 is TGTGCCAGCAGCCTAGTTTCTGGGGCCAACGTCCTGACTTTC.

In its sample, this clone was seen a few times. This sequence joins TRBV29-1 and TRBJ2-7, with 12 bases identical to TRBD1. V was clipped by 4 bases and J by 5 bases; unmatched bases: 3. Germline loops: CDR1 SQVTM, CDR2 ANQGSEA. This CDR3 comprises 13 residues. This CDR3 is CSVVGTGGDEQYF. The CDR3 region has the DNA TGCAGCGTTGTTGGGACAGGGGGCGACGAGCAGTACTTC.

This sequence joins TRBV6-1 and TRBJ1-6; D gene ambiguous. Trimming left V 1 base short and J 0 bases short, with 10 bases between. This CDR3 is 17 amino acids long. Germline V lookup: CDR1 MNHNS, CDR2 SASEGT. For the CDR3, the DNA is TGTGCCAGCAGTGAAGTAGTACAGAGCTCCTATAATTCACCCCTCCACTTT. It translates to CASSEVVQSSYNSPLHF.

CDR3 DNA sequence: TGTGCCAGCAGCTTGTTGACCAGTCTCGGGGAAAAACTGTTTTTT. Translated, it gives CASSLLTSLGEKLFF. This chain joins TRBV28 and TRBJ1-4, with D hard to call. The CDR3 loop spans 15 amino acids. V was trimmed by 6 bases and J by 8 bases, leaving 19 bases between them. From germline, CDR1 is MDHEN and CDR2 SYDVKM.